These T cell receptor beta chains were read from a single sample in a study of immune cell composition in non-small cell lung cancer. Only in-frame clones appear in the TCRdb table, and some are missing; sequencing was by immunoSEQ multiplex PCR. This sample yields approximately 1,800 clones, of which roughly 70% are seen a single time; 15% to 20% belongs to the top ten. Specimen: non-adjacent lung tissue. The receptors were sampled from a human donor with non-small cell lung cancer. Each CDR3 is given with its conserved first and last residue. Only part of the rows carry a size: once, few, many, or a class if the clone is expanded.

CDR3 protein: CASSLAGQGKSGNTIYF
clone size: once
V gene: TRBV7-9
J gene: TRBJ1-3

CDR3 protein: CASSQNALGGYDNQPQHF
clone size: .
V gene: TRBV4-1
J gene: TRBJ1-5

CDR3 protein: CASRSSGGRETQYF
clone size: .
V gene: TRBV27
J gene: TRBJ2-5

CDR3 protein: CASSQAGGSGNTIYF
clone size: .
V gene: TRBV6-6
J gene: TRBJ1-3

CDR3 protein: CASSLVPGQLYQETQYF
clone size: .
V gene: TRBV11-2
J gene: TRBJ2-5

CDR3 protein: CASSSTDSKETQYF
clone size: .
V gene: TRBV5-5
J gene: TRBJ2-5

CDR3 protein: CASSRWTGNEQYF
clone size: few
V gene: TRBV14
J gene: TRBJ2-7

CDR3 protein: CASSFGTTPHNEQFF
clone size: .
V gene: TRBV5-8
J gene: TRBJ2-1

CDR3 protein: CASSLGGQGATEAFF
clone size: .
V gene: TRBV7-9
J gene: TRBJ1-1

CDR3 protein: CASSSQPGQLNTEAFF
clone size: .
V gene: TRBV5-1
J gene: TRBJ1-1

CDR3 protein: CATSRDLLKETQYF
clone size: .
V gene: TRBV15
J gene: TRBJ2-5

CDR3 protein: CASKGGRTVYNEQFF
clone size: .
V gene: TRBV21-1
J gene: TRBJ2-1

CDR3 protein: CASSRGRENNEQFF
clone size: .
V gene: TRBV6-1
J gene: TRBJ2-1

CDR3 protein: CAISGTSANTGELFF
clone size: once
V gene: TRBV10-3
J gene: TRBJ2-2

CDR3 protein: CASSPPFGGWTQYF
clone size: once
V gene: TRBV18
J gene: TRBJ2-5

CDR3 protein: CAWSGGSSSYEQYF
clone size: .
V gene: TRBV30
J gene: TRBJ2-7

CDR3 protein: CASSVLYRAAWAGKLFF
clone size: .
V gene: TRBV6-4
J gene: TRBJ1-4

CDR3 protein: CASSQDLGSSYNSPLHF
clone size: .
V gene: TRBV4-1
J gene: TRBJ1-6